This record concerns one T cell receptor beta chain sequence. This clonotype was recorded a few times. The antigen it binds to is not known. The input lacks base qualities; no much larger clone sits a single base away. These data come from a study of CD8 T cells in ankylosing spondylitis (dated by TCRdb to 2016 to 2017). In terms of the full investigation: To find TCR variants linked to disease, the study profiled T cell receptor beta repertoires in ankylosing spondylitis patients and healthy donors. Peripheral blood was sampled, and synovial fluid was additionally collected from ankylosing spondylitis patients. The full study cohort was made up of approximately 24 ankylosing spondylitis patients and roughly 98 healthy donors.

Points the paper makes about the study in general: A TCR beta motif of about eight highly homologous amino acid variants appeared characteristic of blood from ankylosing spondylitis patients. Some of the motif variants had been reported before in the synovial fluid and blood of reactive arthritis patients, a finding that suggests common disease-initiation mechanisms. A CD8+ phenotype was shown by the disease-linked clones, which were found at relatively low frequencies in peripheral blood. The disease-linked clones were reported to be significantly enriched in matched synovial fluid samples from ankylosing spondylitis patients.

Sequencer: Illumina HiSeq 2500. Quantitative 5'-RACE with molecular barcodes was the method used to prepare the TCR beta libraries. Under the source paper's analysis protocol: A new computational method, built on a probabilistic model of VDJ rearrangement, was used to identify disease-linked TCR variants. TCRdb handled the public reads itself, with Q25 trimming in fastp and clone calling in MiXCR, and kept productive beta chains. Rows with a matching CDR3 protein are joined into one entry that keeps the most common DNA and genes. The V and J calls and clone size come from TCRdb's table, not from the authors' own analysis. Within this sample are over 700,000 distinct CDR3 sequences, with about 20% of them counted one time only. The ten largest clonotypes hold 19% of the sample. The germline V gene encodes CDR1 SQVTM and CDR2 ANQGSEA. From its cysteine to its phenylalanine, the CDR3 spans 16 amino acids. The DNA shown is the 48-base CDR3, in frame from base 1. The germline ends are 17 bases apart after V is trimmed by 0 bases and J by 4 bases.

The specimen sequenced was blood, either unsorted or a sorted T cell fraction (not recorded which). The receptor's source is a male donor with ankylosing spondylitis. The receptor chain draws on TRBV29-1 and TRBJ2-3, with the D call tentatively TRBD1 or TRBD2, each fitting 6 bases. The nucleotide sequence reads TGCAGCGTTGAAGAAGGGGGAGGTATTAGGGCAGATACGCAGTATTTT. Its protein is CSVEEGGGIRADTQYF.